This entry is about one T cell receptor beta chain. This sample is part of a study of blood T cell repertoires in COVID-19. Study-wide background: From T cells, B-cell-depleted T cells, or PBMCs came the material, which was cDNA or gDNA.

The data were produced by immunoSEQ multiplex PCR, yet TCRdb's version contains in-frame clones alone and is incomplete. The sample includes around 250,000 clones, about 90% seen only once; the top ten take 9.5% to 13%. J was trimmed by 3 bases and V by 3 bases; bases with no gene match: 10. The germline gives CDR1 SEHNR, CDR2 FQNEAQ (reference sequence). The CDR3 covers 17 residues. Sequenced: peripheral blood. This receptor was obtained from a woman between 65 and 79 years old with COVID-19, enrolled during active disease. V usage is TRBV7-9 and J usage is TRBJ2-2, with 7 bases lining up with TRBD1. CDR3 DNA: TGTGCCAGCAGCTTCCTCGGACAGGTCGGCGACACCGGGGAGCTGTTTTTT. Translated: CASSFLGQVGDTGELFF. The full variable domain, with the rest looked up from reference TRBV7-9 and TRBJ2-2, is DTGVSQNPRHKITKRGQNVTFRCDPISEHNRLYWYRQTLGQGPEFLTYFQNEAQLEKSRLLSDRFSAERPKGSFSTLEIQRTEQGDSAMYLCASSFLGQVGDTGELFFGEGSRLTVL.